This TCR beta chain originates from a study of cytotoxic CD8 clonotypes in ibrutinib-treated CLL. Study-wide findings and caveats: Public clonotypes were seen rarely and were contracted or stable on treatment.

Some clones are missing from TCRdb's copy, which holds only in-frame ones; the method was immunoSEQ multiplex PCR. The repertoire includes roughly 38,000 clones, 49% of them detected once, and 15% to 20% sits in the top ten. Concerning this clone itself: Its antigen is still unknown.

V dropped 7 bases and J dropped 2 bases, with 10 bases sitting between them. Germline V gives CDR1 LNHDA, CDR2 SQIVND (reference sequence). The CDR3 runs to 13 residues. This chain links TRBV19 with TRBJ2-3; D possibly corresponds to TRBD1 (5 bases). The TCR comes from a human donor with chronic lymphocytic leukemia. Sequences were derived from PBMCs, sampled before ibrutinib treatment. CDR3 sequence reads: CASNAGNTDTQYF. The DNA for the CDR3 is TGTGCCAGTAATGCAGGGAACACAGATACGCAGTATTTT.